This T cell receptor (beta chain) is drawn from a study of blood T cell repertoires in COVID-19. The wider study: Samples representing acute and convalescent COVID-19 were sourced from the United States, Italy and Spain. T cells, B-cell-depleted T cells, or PBMCs supplied cDNA or gDNA.

V shed 4 bases, J shed 4 bases, and the junction held 11 bases outside the gene matches. In germline, CDR1 is LGHDT, CDR2 YNNKEL (reference sequence). This CDR3 has 19 amino acids. Original analysis: Amplification of reference gene primers was used by the study to estimate nucleated cell counts. The table came from immunoSEQ multiplex PCR; TCRdb's copy has only in-frame clones and leaves some out. The V and J calls and the clone size are those of that table, but D and trimming were determined from the DNA. The data show 75,000 to 95,000 clones, approximately 85% seen once. Sequencing input: peripheral blood. The chain uses TRBV3-1 (or the pseudogene TRBV3-2) and TRBJ2-1; 15 bases are a match to TRBD2. The receptor's source is a human donor in a cohort sampled during active COVID-19. CDR3 residues: CASSLGTSGGFYAYNEQFF. CDR3 bases: TGTGCCAGCAGCCTTGGGACTAGCGGGGGGTTTTATGCTTACAATGAGCAGTTCTTC.